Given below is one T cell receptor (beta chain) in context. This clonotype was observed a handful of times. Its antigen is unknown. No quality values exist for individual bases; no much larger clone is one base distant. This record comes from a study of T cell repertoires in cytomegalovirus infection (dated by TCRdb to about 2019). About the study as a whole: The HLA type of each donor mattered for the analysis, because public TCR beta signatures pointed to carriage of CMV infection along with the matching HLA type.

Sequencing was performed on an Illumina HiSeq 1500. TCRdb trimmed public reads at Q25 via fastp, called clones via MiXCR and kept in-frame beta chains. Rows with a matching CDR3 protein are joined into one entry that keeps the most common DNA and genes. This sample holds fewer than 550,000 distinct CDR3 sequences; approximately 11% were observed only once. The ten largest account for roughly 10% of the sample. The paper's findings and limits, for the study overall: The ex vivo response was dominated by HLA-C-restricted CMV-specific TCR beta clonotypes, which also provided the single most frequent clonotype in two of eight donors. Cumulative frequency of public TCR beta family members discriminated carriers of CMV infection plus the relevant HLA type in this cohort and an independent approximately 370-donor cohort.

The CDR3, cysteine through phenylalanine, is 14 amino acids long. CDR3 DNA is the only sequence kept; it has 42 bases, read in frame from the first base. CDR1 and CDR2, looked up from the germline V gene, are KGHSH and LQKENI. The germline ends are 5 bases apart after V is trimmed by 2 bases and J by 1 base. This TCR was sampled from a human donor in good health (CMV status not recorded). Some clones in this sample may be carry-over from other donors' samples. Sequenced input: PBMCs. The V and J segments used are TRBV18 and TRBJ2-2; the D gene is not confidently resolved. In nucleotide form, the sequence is TGTGCCAGCTCACCATATCAGAACACCGGGGAGCTGTTTTTT. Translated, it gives CASSPYQNTGELFF. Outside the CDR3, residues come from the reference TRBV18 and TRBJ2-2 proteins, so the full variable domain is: NAGVMQNPRHLVRRRGQEARLRCSPMKGHSHVYWYRQLPEEGLKFMVYLQKENIIDESGMPKERFSAEFPKEGPSILRIQQVVRGDSAAYFCASSPYQNTGELFFGEGSRLTVL.